These 27 T cell receptor beta chains were all obtained from the same sample, sequenced in a study of shared clonotypes between healthy human individuals. TCRdb keeps only in-frame clones here, not all; method: immunoSEQ multiplex PCR. The sample consists of millions of clones, roughly 94% of them appearing once. The sequenced sample consisted of naive CD4+ T cells sorted from blood. Sample subset: CD45RA+ positively selected. These receptors all come from a man between 18 and 35 years old in good health.

This sequence joins TRBV5-6 and TRBJ1-1; TRBD1 aligns across 7 bases. The CDR3 covers 14 residues. The V and J ends lost 4 bases and 1 base, in that order; junction bases with no gene match: 4. Germline lookup yields CDR1 SGHDT and CDR2 YYEEEE. The CDR3 is CASSGWDRNTEAFF. CDR3 nucleotide sequence: TGTGCCAGCAGCGGGTGGGACAGGAACACTGAAGCTTTCTTT. The full variable domain, its missing parts supplied by reference TRBV5-6 and TRBJ1-1, is DAGVTQSPTHLIKTRGQQVTLRCSPKSGHDTVSWYQQALGQGPQFIFQYYEEEERQRGNFPDRFSGHQFPNYSSELNVNALLLGDSALYLCASSGWDRNTEAFFGQGTRLTVV.

J is TRBJ1-6 and V is TRBV7-2; D unresolved. The V end lost 1 base, the J end lost 4 bases, and 5 bases lay between the germline ends. The germline CDR1 and CDR2 sequences are SGHTA and FQGNSA. This CDR3 is 14 amino acids long. The CDR3 coding sequence is TGTGCCAGCAGCTTAGGGGTTTATAATTCACCCCTCCACTTT. It translates to CASSLGVYNSPLHF. Based on the CDR3 plus reference TRBV7-2 and TRBJ1-6, the full variable domain is GAGVSQSPSNKVTEKGKDVELRCDPISGHTALYWYRQSLGQGLEFLIYFQGNSAPDKSGLPSDRFSAERTGGSVSTLTIQRTQQEDSAVYLCASSLGVYNSPLHFGNGTRLTVT.

The genes are TRBV7-2 and TRBJ2-1; 8 positions agree with TRBD2. J lost 5 bases, V lost 5 bases, and 5 bases had no gene match. Germline CDR1 and CDR2: SGHTA and FQGNSA. CDR3 length: 14 residues. This CDR3 reads CASSGRGAHNEQFF. The CDR3 bases are TGTGCCAGCAGCGGGCGGGGGGCCCACAATGAGCAGTTCTTC.

The chain is built from TRBV5-6 and TRBJ1-3; 7 bases map to TRBD1. The CDR3 covers 17 residues. Germline CDR1 SGHDT, CDR2 YYEEEE. J was trimmed by 3 bases and V by 4 bases; bases with no gene match: 13. The CDR3 DNA reads TGTGCCAGCAGCCGAGGAAGAGAAGGGGGCCGTGGAAACACCATATATTTT. This encodes CASSRGREGGRGNTIYF.

The table lists this clone with a count of one. This chain connects TRBV5-1 to TRBJ2-7; TRBD1 is a possible D gene (6 bases). CDR1 is SGHRS, CDR2 YFSETQ, per germline. The CDR3 extends over 13 amino acids. V lost 5 bases to trimming and J lost 2 bases, with 11 bases between them. The chain's CDR3 is CASRMTGTYEQYF. The DNA for the CDR3 is TGCGCCAGCAGAATGACAGGAACCTACGAGCAGTACTTC.

The rearrangement links TRBV2 to TRBJ1-1; no reliable D call. Looked up from germline, CDR1 is SNHLY and CDR2 is FYNNEI. V dropped 7 bases and J dropped 0 bases, with 9 bases sitting between them. The CDR3 runs to 13 residues. Here the CDR3 reads CASNVQLNTEAFF. CDR3 nucleotide sequence: TGTGCCAGCAACGTACAGCTGAACACTGAAGCTTTCTTT.

V usage is TRBV30 and J usage is TRBJ2-3; D gene unclear. The CDR3 totals 11 residues. Between the trimmed V and J ends, which lost 2 bases and 11 bases, there was a span of 11 bases. Germline CDR1 GTSNPN, CDR2 SVGIG (reference sequence). CDR3 amino acids: CAWSPGFGQYF. The DNA of the CDR3 is TGTGCCTGGAGTCCCGGTTTCGGGCAGTATTTT. The complete variable domain, with remaining parts taken from reference TRBV30 and TRBJ2-3, reads SQTIHQWPATLVQPVGSPLSLECTVEGTSNPNLYWYRQAAGRGLQLLFYSVGIGQISSEVPQNLSASRPQDRQFILSSKKLLLSDSGFYLCAWSPGFGQYFGPGTRLTVL.

This chain links TRBV7-9 with TRBJ2-3; 9 nucleotides align to TRBD1. CDR1 and CDR2 from the germline V gene are SEHNR and FQNEAQ (reference sequence). J was trimmed by 5 bases and V by 4 bases; bases with no gene match: 7. This CDR3 comprises 15 residues. The CDR3 sequence: CASSSLQGAGDTQYF. The CDR3 nucleotides are TGTGCCAGCAGCTCCTTACAGGGGGCCGGAGATACGCAGTATTTT.

This chain joins TRBV6-6 and TRBJ1-1, with a weak D call TRBD1 (5 bases). V was cut by 5 bases and J by 1 base, with 8 bases left in between. This CDR3 contains 13 residues. Per the germline V gene, CDR1 is MNHNY and CDR2 is SVGAGI (reference sequence). DNA of the CDR3: TGTGCCAGCAGTACCGACAGGAACACTGAAGCTTTCTTT. It specifies CASSTDRNTEAFF.

The chain uses TRBV11-2 and TRBJ2-7; unclear D gene. CDR3 size: 14 residues. Per germline, CDR1 SGHAT and CDR2 FQNNGV. Trimming stripped 3 bases from V and 2 bases from J, with 11 bases between. CDR3 bases: TGTGCCAGCAGCTTTGGTCCTACCCCCTACGAGCAGTACTTC. Protein product: CASSFGPTPYEQYF.

This chain joins TRBV5-1 and TRBJ2-7; 7 nucleotides align to TRBD1. V shed 6 bases, J shed 0 bases, and the junction held 6 bases outside the gene matches. CDR3 length: 14 residues. Germline CDR1 and CDR2: SGHRS and YFSETQ. The CDR3 DNA follows: TGCGCCAGCACCGGGACAGCGAGCTCCTACGAGCAGTACTTC. It specifies CASTGTASSYEQYF.

In the case of this clone: One end of the junction is discordant with germline, which a read error may explain. The chain recombines TRBV11-2 with TRBJ1-2; no reliable D call. Germline loops: CDR1 SGHAT, CDR2 FQNNGV. The CDR3 extends over 9 amino acids. CDR3 residues: CASSLERFF. The CDR3 bases are TGTGCCAGCAGCCTCGAGAGGTTCTTC.

Details on this clone: Other DNA sequences in the same sample also yield this CDR3. V gene TRBV4-1 combines with J gene TRBJ2-5, with TRBD2 identical over 11 bases. With 0 bases clipped from V and 1 base from J, the junction kept 1 base outside the gene matches. This CDR3 contains 16 residues. The germline gives CDR1 MGHRA, CDR2 YSYEKL. The CDR3 nucleotides read TGCGCCAGCAGCCAAGATCTAGCGGGGGGCCAAGAGACCCAGTACTTC. It encodes CASSQDLAGGQETQYF.

Of note for this clone: Other DNA sequences in the sample encode the same CDR3. The V gene is TRBV7-9, the J gene TRBJ1-1; D gene ambiguous. Germline values: CDR1 SEHNR, CDR2 FQNEAQ (reference sequence). Trimming took off 3 bases at V and 0 bases at J, with 8 bases between the two ends. The CDR3 runs to 14 residues. Written as DNA, the CDR3 is TGTGCCAGCAGCTTGGGCGACTTGAACACTGAAGCTTTCTTT. It is translated as CASSLGDLNTEAFF.

The chain employs TRBV5-4 and TRBJ2-7, with D possibly being TRBD1 or TRBD2 (7 bases each). CDR1 and CDR2 (germline): SGHNT, YYREEE (reference sequence). Trimming removed 4 bases from V and 6 bases from J, with 20 bases in between. CDR3 length equals 15 residues. The CDR3 is CASSAGAAGGAEQYF. The CDR3 DNA sequence: TGTGCCAGCAGCGCTGGCGCGGCAGGGGGGGCCGAGCAGTACTTC.

CDR3 DNA sequence: TGTGCCAGCAGCTTCAGGGTGAACACTGAAGCTTTCTTT. Translated, it gives CASSFRVNTEAFF. This chain links TRBV7-2 with TRBJ1-1; perhaps TRBD1 as D (5 bases). V was cut by 3 bases and J by 0 bases, with 5 bases left in between. There are 13 residues in the CDR3. Germline V gives CDR1 SGHTA, CDR2 FQGNSA.

V and J are TRBV7-9 and TRBJ2-7; no clear D. The germline V gene has CDR1 SEHNR and CDR2 FQNEAQ (reference sequence). This CDR3 comprises 15 residues. V lost 1 base and J 6 bases, leaving 16 bases between the germline ends. In DNA, the CDR3 is TGTGCCAGCAGCTTAGGGGGATACGAAAAGGGCGAGCAGTACTTC. Protein product: CASSLGGYEKGEQYF. The whole variable domain, remainder taken from reference TRBV7-9 and TRBJ2-7, is DTGVSQNPRHKITKRGQNVTFRCDPISEHNRLYWYRQTLGQGPEFLTYFQNEAQLEKSRLLSDRFSAERPKGSFSTLEIQRTEQGDSAMYLCASSLGGYEKGEQYFGPGTRLTVT.

The table lists this clone with a few counts. Other DNA variants within this sample encode the same CDR3. J is TRBJ1-1 and V is TRBV6-5; TRBD1 matches at 9 bases. Unmatched junction bases numbered 0, after V lost 0 bases and J lost 1 base. Germline assignment: CDR1 MNHEY and CDR2 SVGAGI. The CDR3 length is 15 residues. The CDR3 loop is CASSYSGQGNTEAFF. In nucleotides, the CDR3 is TGTGCCAGCAGTTACTCGGGACAGGGGAACACTGAAGCTTTCTTT.

The genes are TRBV5-4 and TRBJ1-2, with D unclear. Germline-derived CDR1 and CDR2 are SGHNT and YYREEE (reference sequence). The CDR3 extends over 13 amino acids. Trimming cost V 1 base and J 0 bases, with 4 bases left between them. CDR3 sequence reads: CASSLTTNYGYTF. As DNA, the CDR3 is TGTGCCAGCAGCTTGACAACTAACTATGGCTACACCTTC.

The chain uses TRBV28 and TRBJ2-1; no definite D call. The germline gives CDR1 MDHEN, CDR2 SYDVKM. This CDR3 is 12 amino acids long. Trimming removed 5 bases from V and 10 bases from J, with 12 bases in between. The CDR3 coding sequence is TGTGCCAGCAGTCAAACCGCGAGGGAGCAGTTCTTC. This gives the protein CASSQTAREQFF.

This sequence joins TRBV18 and TRBJ2-2, with D possibly TRBD1 on 6 matching bases. CDR1 and CDR2 (germline): KGHSH, LQKENI. CDR3 size: 13 residues. Trimming pared 4 bases from V and 4 bases from J, leaving 7 bases between. The CDR3 spells CASSLDSTGELFF. The CDR3 nucleotides read TGTGCCAGCTCACTGGACAGCACCGGGGAGCTGTTTTTT.

The chain employs TRBV5-4 and TRBJ2-2; a weak D match, TRBD1 (5 bases). Looked up from germline, CDR1 is SGHNT and CDR2 is YYREEE (reference sequence). The CDR3 covers 15 residues. Trimming took 4 bases from V and 4 from J, leaving 14 bases between them. The chain's CDR3 is CASSLPTRGTGELFF. The DNA of the CDR3 is TGTGCCAGCAGCCTCCCGACAAGGGGCACCGGGGAGCTGTTTTTT.

J is TRBJ2-7 and V is TRBV6-5, with 10 bases identical to TRBD1. The CDR3 runs 15 residues. The trim removed 8 bases at V and 7 bases at J, leaving 14 bases unmatched. The germline gives CDR1 MNHEY, CDR2 SVGAGI. In nucleotides, the CDR3 is TGTGCCAGCCGGGGGTCCGGGACAGGGGATGAAGAGCAGTACTTC. Amino acid sequence: CASRGSGTGDEEQYF.

This clone was counted a single time. The rearrangement uses TRBV11-2 and TRBJ2-2; D gene unclear. The CDR3 runs 14 residues. V was shortened by 8 bases and J by 6 bases, with 16 bases between the two germline ends. Germline V CDR1 and CDR2: SGHAT, FQNNGV. The CDR3 sequence: CASLSRQRPGELFF. CDR3 nucleotides: TGTGCCAGCCTCTCCCGGCAGCGACCCGGGGAGCTGTTTTTT. The full variable domain, in which reference TRBV11-2 and TRBJ2-2 provide the parts outside the CDR3, is EAGVAQSPRYKIIEKRQSVAFWCNPISGHATLYWYQQILGQGPKLLIQFQNNGVVDDSQLPKDRFSAERLKGVDSTLKIQPAKLEDSAVYLCASLSRQRPGELFFGEGSRLTVL.

The gene calls are TRBV10-3 and TRBJ1-5, with 8 bases fitting TRBD1. V lost 4 bases and J lost 5; bases outside the gene matches: 4. In germline, CDR1 is ENHRY, CDR2 SYGVKD. The CDR3 has 14 residues. The CDR3: CAISVTQGDQPQHF. For the CDR3, the DNA is TGTGCCATCAGTGTGACACAGGGGGATCAGCCCCAGCATTTT.

CDR3 sequence (DNA): TGTGCCAGCAGCTTAGCCGGGACAGGTAACAATGAGCAGTTCTTC. It specifies CASSLAGTGNNEQFF. The genes are TRBV7-9 and TRBJ2-1, with TRBD1 matching 8 bases. Losses at the gene ends were 0 bases for V and 5 bases for J; bases not matched to a gene: 3. The CDR3 is 15 amino acids. The germline gives CDR1 SEHNR, CDR2 FQNEAQ (reference sequence). The full variable domain, with the rest looked up from reference TRBV7-9 and TRBJ2-1, is DTGVSQNPRHKITKRGQNVTFRCDPISEHNRLYWYRQTLGQGPEFLTYFQNEAQLEKSRLLSDRFSAERPKGSFSTLEIQRTEQGDSAMYLCASSLAGTGNNEQFFGPGTRLTVL.

V usage is TRBV11-2 and J usage is TRBJ1-1; D is possibly TRBD1 (5 bases). Trimming shortened V by 2 bases and J by 5 bases, and 6 bases separated the two germline ends. CDR3 size: 12 residues. CDR1 SGHAT and CDR2 FQNNGV come from the germline V gene. The CDR3 is CASSLTGTEAFF. Here the CDR3 DNA reads TGTGCCAGCAGCTTAACAGGAACTGAAGCTTTCTTT.